A single sample is the source of the 32 T cell receptor beta chains below, sequenced in a study of blood T cell repertoires in COVID-19. TCRdb's table, derived via immunoSEQ multiplex PCR, lists solely in-frame clones and lacks some. The sample carries about 130,000 clones, around 75% recorded once. The sequenced sample was peripheral blood. These receptor sequences come from a woman in her 70s with COVID-19, enrolled during active disease.

The chain combines TRBV4-2 with TRBJ2-3; TRBD1 aligns across 7 bases. The CDR3 is 16 residues long. The junction had 8 bases not matched to a gene; V was cut back by 1 base and J by 4 bases. CDR1 and CDR2 from the germline V gene are LGHNA and YNFKEQ. The CDR3 DNA is TGTGCCAGCAGCCAAGCCTCGGGACAGAGACCAGATACGCAGTATTTT. It encodes CASSQASGQRPDTQYF.

This chain links TRBV11-2 with TRBJ2-3, with 8 positions matching TRBD1. CDR1 is SGHAT and CDR2 is FQNNGV in the germline V gene. Germline trimming cut 4 bases from V and 4 bases from J; bases unmatched to any gene: 7. CDR3 length: 15 residues. The CDR3 nucleotides read TGTGCCAGCAGCTCAGGACAGGGTGTTCCAGATACGCAGTATTTT. Its protein product is CASSSGQGVPDTQYF.

The chain is built from TRBV29-1 and TRBJ2-3, with D uncertain. Germline V CDR1 and CDR2: SQVTM, ANQGSEA. V was trimmed by 4 bases and J by 0 bases, leaving 5 bases between them. CDR3 length: 12 amino acids. CDR3 residues: CSVAQSTDTQYF. The CDR3 DNA is TGCAGCGTTGCACAGAGCACAGATACGCAGTATTTT.

Worth noting for this clone: This sample includes further DNA sequences coding for the same CDR3. V and J are TRBV4-3 and TRBJ1-5, with D hard to call. CDR1 LGHNA and CDR2 YSLEER come from the germline V gene. V was trimmed by 0 bases and J by 4 bases, leaving 4 bases between them. The CDR3 runs to 13 residues. The CDR3: CASSQDLNQPQHF. CDR3 DNA: TGCGCCAGCAGCCAAGACTTAAATCAGCCCCAGCATTTT.

This clone was seen once. V usage is TRBV10-2 and J usage is TRBJ1-4, with a possible D match to TRBD1 (5 bases). CDR1 is WSHSY and CDR2 is SAAADI in the germline V gene. Trimming shortened V by 2 bases and J by 1 base, and 17 bases separated the two germline ends. The CDR3 has 18 amino acids. The CDR3 is CASSEDRPLTRTNEKLFF. The CDR3 coding sequence is TGCGCCAGCAGTGAGGACAGACCCCTCACCAGAACTAATGAAAAACTGTTTTTT.

The chain uses TRBV9 and TRBJ2-1; D uncertain. Looked up from germline, CDR1 is SGDLS and CDR2 is YYNGEE. V was trimmed by 0 bases and J by 10 bases, leaving 14 bases between them. The CDR3 extends over 14 amino acids. The CDR3 DNA reads as TGTGCCAGCAGCGTAGGTACGGTCGCAGGAGAGCAGTTCTTC. It codes for CASSVGTVAGEQFF.

This clone has a handful of counts. V usage is TRBV28 and J usage is TRBJ1-2; 8 bases map to TRBD1. The trim removed 10 bases at V and 4 bases at J, leaving 11 bases unmatched. The germline gives CDR1 MDHEN, CDR2 SYDVKM. There are 14 residues in the CDR3. CDR3: CATNGAGGIYGYTF. DNA of the CDR3: TGTGCCACCAATGGGGCAGGGGGCATCTATGGCTACACCTTC.

This chain uses TRBV7-2 with TRBJ1-4; the D gene is possibly TRBD1 (6 bases). Germline CDR1 is SGHTA and CDR2 is FQGNSA. The CDR3 consists of 13 residues. The ends were cut back, 5 bases at V and 7 bases at J, with 11 bases in the middle. The CDR3 is CASSPDRLEKLFF. CDR3 DNA: TGTGCCAGCAGCCCGGACAGACTTGAAAAACTGTTTTTT.

The rearrangement joins TRBV5-1 to TRBJ2-1; 10 nucleotides align to TRBD2. CDR3 length equals 15 residues. Germline V gene sequence: CDR1 SGHRS, CDR2 YFSETQ. V lost 0 bases to trimming and J lost 10 bases; unmatched junction nucleotides: 7. As DNA, the CDR3 is TGCGCCAGCAGCTTGGGGCTAGCGGGGGAAGGGGAGCAGTTCTTC. Encoded protein: CASSLGLAGEGEQFF.

This clone was seen a single time. The V gene is TRBV7-2, the J gene TRBJ1-3, with a possible D match to TRBD1 (6 bases). CDR1 is SGHTA, CDR2 FQGNSA, per germline. V dropped 3 bases and J dropped 0 bases, with 12 bases sitting between them. There are 16 residues in the CDR3. CDR3 nucleotides: TGTGCCAGCAGCTTCAGACAGGACCTCTCTGGAAACACCATATATTTT. This encodes CASSFRQDLSGNTIYF.

This clone was seen more than once but under ten times. The chain is built from TRBV10-3 and TRBJ1-2; the match to TRBD1 covers 7 bases. From germline, CDR1 is ENHRY and CDR2 SYGVKD. The V segment lost 6 bases and the J segment 0 bases; nucleotides outside the gene matches: 4. The CDR3 length is 14 residues. CDR3 bases: TGTGCCATCAGAAAGGACAGGACTAACTATGGCTACACCTTC. This encodes CAIRKDRTNYGYTF.

For the CDR3, the DNA is TGTGCCAGTAGTCTTGGACTAGAGACGCAGTATTTT. Translated, it gives CASSLGLETQYF. The V gene is TRBV19, the J gene TRBJ2-3, with TRBD2 matching 7 bases. The junction had 5 bases not matched to a gene; V was cut back by 5 bases and J by 9 bases. The CDR3 consists of 12 residues. The germline V gene has CDR1 LNHDA and CDR2 SQIVND (reference sequence). Looking up the rest from reference TRBV19 and TRBJ2-3 gives the full variable domain: DGGITQSPKYLFRKEGQNVTLSCEQNLNHDAMYWYRQDPGQGLRLIYYSQIVNDFQKGDIAEGYSVSREKKESFPLTVTSAQKNPTAFYLCASSLGLETQYFGPGTRLTVL.

V gene TRBV7-3 combines with J gene TRBJ1-2; a possible D gene is TRBD1 (5 bases). The CDR3 sequence is 13 residues long. CDR1 and CDR2 from the germline V gene are SGHTA and FQGTGA. Trimming took off 5 bases at V and 6 bases at J, with 13 bases between the two ends. The CDR3 nucleotides read TGTGCCAGCAGCCCCCGGGGGGGGGATGGCTACACCTTC. Protein: CASSPRGGDGYTF.

The rearrangement joins TRBV5-5 to TRBJ1-3; D remains unclear. The CDR3 is 16 residues long. The germline V and J ends were trimmed by 0 bases and 0 bases, with 10 bases remaining between them. Germline lookup yields CDR1 SGHKS and CDR2 YYEKEE (reference sequence). The CDR3 sequence: CASSLVAGSSGNTIYF. As DNA, the CDR3 is TGTGCCAGCAGCTTGGTGGCGGGAAGCTCTGGAAACACCATATATTTT. The entire variable domain, with the rest obtained from reference TRBV5-5 and TRBJ1-3, is as follows: DAGVTQSPTHLIKTRGQQVTLRCSPISGHKSVSWYQQVLGQGPQFIFQYYEKEERGRGNFPDRFSARQFPNYSSELNVNALLLGDSALYLCASSLVAGSSGNTIYFGEGSWLTVV.

This chain links TRBV7-3 with TRBJ1-1; no clear D gene. Trimming removed 1 base from V and 5 bases from J, with 14 bases in between. CDR3 length equals 15 residues. Germline V CDR1 and CDR2: SGHTA, FQGTGA. The CDR3 loop reads CASSLNGEGFTEAFF. The CDR3 nucleotides are TGTGCCAGCAGCTTAAATGGGGAGGGATTTACTGAAGCTTTCTTT.

V usage is TRBV18 and J usage is TRBJ1-2; TRBD1 matches 7 bases. The CDR3 is made up of 16 amino acids. CDR1 and CDR2 (germline): KGHSH, LQKENI. V trimming: 2 bases; J trimming: 2 bases; junction bases outside the gene matches: 8. The CDR3 nucleotides are TGTGCCAGCTCACCAACCCAGACAGGGACCAACTATGGCTACACCTTC. This translates into CASSPTQTGTNYGYTF.

This clone was seen a few times. V gene TRBV24-1 combines with J gene TRBJ1-2; maybe TRBD1 (5 bases). V shed 2 bases and J shed 4 bases, with 10 bases lying between them. The CDR3 is 14 amino acids. Germline V lookup: CDR1 KGHDR, CDR2 SFDVKD. The CDR3: CATSDSRVSYGYTF. CDR3 sequence (DNA): TGTGCCACCAGTGATTCCAGGGTGAGCTATGGCTACACCTTC.

The chain links TRBV4-2 to TRBJ1-2, with D tentatively TRBD1 (5 bases). Trimming removed 4 bases from V and 3 bases from J, with 15 bases in between. The germline gives CDR1 LGHNA, CDR2 YNFKEQ. This CDR3 has 15 amino acids. The CDR3 here is CASSLHGGEDYGYTF. Here the CDR3 DNA reads TGTGCCAGCAGCCTCCACGGGGGGGAGGACTATGGCTACACCTTC.

The chain couples TRBV6-5 to TRBJ2-1; TRBD1 aligns across 7 bases. Germline-derived CDR1 and CDR2 are MNHEY and SVGAGI. V shed 3 bases, J shed 0 bases, and the junction held 2 bases outside the gene matches. The CDR3 sequence is 15 residues long. CDR3 nucleotides: TGTGCCAGCAGTTATGACAGGGTCTCCTACAATGAGCAGTTCTTC. Amino acids: CASSYDRVSYNEQFF.

This clone was recorded only once. The J gene is TRBJ1-3, the V gene TRBV29-1, with D maybe TRBD1 (5 bases). The germline CDR1 and CDR2 sequences are SQVTM and ANQGSEA. V dropped 7 bases and J dropped 2 bases, with 12 bases sitting between them. This CDR3 is 13 amino acids long. The CDR3, as DNA: TGCAGCGCTGGGGGGGAGCCTGGAAACACCATATATTTT. It translates to CSAGGEPGNTIYF.

This chain uses TRBV19 with TRBJ1-1, with 11 bases aligning to TRBD1. Germline loops: CDR1 LNHDA, CDR2 SQIVND (reference sequence). This CDR3 is 16 amino acids long. Unmatched junction bases numbered 10, after V lost 4 bases and J lost 6 bases. CDR3 bases: TGTGCCAGTAGTACGGGACCGGGACAGGGGGTCCCTGAAGCTTTCTTT. Residues: CASSTGPGQGVPEAFF.

The count of this clone is one. V is TRBV7-9 and J is TRBJ1-2, with 8 bases identical to TRBD1. CDR1 is SEHNR and CDR2 is FQNEAQ in the germline V gene (reference sequence). This CDR3 is built from 16 residues. V lost 3 bases and J lost 8; bases outside the gene matches: 14. The CDR3 here is CASSLPLSADRDGYTF. Written as DNA, the CDR3 is TGTGCCAGCAGCTTGCCGTTGAGTGCGGACAGGGACGGCTACACCTTC.

Turning to this clone: At one end, the junction sequence differs from germline, possibly due to a read error. This chain joins TRBV6-5 and TRBJ2-7; D possibly corresponds to TRBD1 (6 bases). The CDR3 sequence is 15 residues long. The germline CDR1 and CDR2 sequences are MNHEY and SVGAGI. The CDR3 is CASNYVVGQTYEQYF. The CDR3 DNA reads TGTGCCAGCAATTACGTAGTCGGACAGACCTACGAGCAGTACTTC.

This clone was observed a single time. This rearrangement joins TRBV9 to TRBJ2-1; 9 nucleotides match TRBD1. The CDR3 spans 18 residues. Germline V gene lookup returns CDR1 SGDLS and CDR2 YYNGEE. V was pared by 0 bases and J by 6 bases, with 13 bases of the junction left unmatched. CDR3 nucleotide sequence: TGTGCCAGCAGCGTAGGGACAGGGGTGTACGGGCTCCTCAATGAGCAGTTCTTC. Translation: CASSVGTGVYGLLNEQFF. Filled out from reference TRBV9 and TRBJ2-1, the complete variable domain reads DSGVTQTPKHLITATGQRVTLRCSPRSGDLSVYWYQQSLDQGLQFLIQYYNGEERAKGNILERFSAQQFPDLHSELNLSSLELGDSALYFCASSVGTGVYGLLNEQFFGPGTRLTVL.

The V gene is TRBV7-9, the J gene TRBJ1-1; perhaps TRBD1 as D (5 bases). Germline V gene data show CDR1 as SEHNR and CDR2 as FQNEAQ (reference sequence). Trimming removed 2 bases at V and 4 bases at J, with 5 bases between. This CDR3 is 12 amino acids long. The CDR3 protein is CASSLRGTEAFF. The DNA for the CDR3 is TGTGCCAGCAGCTTAAGGGGCACTGAAGCTTTCTTT.

This clone appeared a single time. The chain links TRBV2 to TRBJ1-1; 9 bases line up with TRBD1. J lost 5 bases, V lost 7 bases, and 11 bases had no gene match. Germline CDR1 SNHLY, CDR2 FYNNEI. The CDR3 is 15 amino acids. CDR3 in amino acids: CASNPTGTGLTEAFF. As DNA, the CDR3 is TGTGCCAGCAACCCAACCGGGACAGGGCTAACTGAAGCTTTCTTT. The whole variable domain, remainder taken from reference TRBV2 and TRBJ1-1, is EPEVTQTPSHQVTQMGQEVILRCVPISNHLYFYWYRQILGQKVEFLVSFYNNEISEKSEIFDDQFSVERPDGSNFTLKIRSTKLEDSAMYFCASNPTGTGLTEAFFGQGTRLTVV.

The CDR3 protein is CASSRGGGNTGELFF. In nucleotides, the CDR3 is TGTGCCAGCAGTCGGGGAGGGGGGAACACCGGGGAGCTGTTTTTT. The chain links TRBV7-2 to TRBJ2-2, with D tentatively TRBD2 (7 bases). Trimming removed 6 bases from V and 1 base from J, with 12 bases in between. From germline, CDR1 is SGHTA and CDR2 FQGNSA. The CDR3 extends over 15 amino acids.

This clone has a handful of counts. This sequence joins TRBV2 and TRBJ1-5; D perhaps matches TRBD1 (6 bases). V was trimmed by 7 bases and J by 5 bases, leaving 15 bases between them. Germline assignment: CDR1 SNHLY and CDR2 FYNNEI. The CDR3 is 14 residues long. In nucleotides, the CDR3 is TGTGCCAGCAAGGGGGTTTCGGCAGATCAGCCCCAGCATTTT. Translating it yields CASKGVSADQPQHF. The entire variable domain, with the rest obtained from reference TRBV2 and TRBJ1-5, is as follows: EPEVTQTPSHQVTQMGQEVILRCVPISNHLYFYWYRQILGQKVEFLVSFYNNEISEKSEIFDDQFSVERPDGSNFTLKIRSTKLEDSAMYFCASKGVSADQPQHFGDGTRLSIL.

The chain recombines TRBV5-5 with TRBJ1-3; D is possibly TRBD1 (5 bases). This CDR3 comprises 14 residues. The ends were cut back, 3 bases at V and 1 base at J, with 8 bases in the middle. The germline V gene has CDR1 SGHKS and CDR2 YYEKEE (reference sequence). The CDR3: CASSSQGSGNTIYF. The CDR3 DNA sequence: TGTGCCAGCAGCTCTCAGGGATCTGGAAACACCATATATTTT.

This clone was detected only a few times. The chain combines TRBV29-1 with TRBJ1-3, with D hard to call. Germline V gene data show CDR1 as SQVTM and CDR2 as ANQGSEA. This CDR3 comprises 16 residues. The ends were cut back, 2 bases at V and 0 bases at J, with 14 bases in the middle. CDR3 loop: CSVEPQDGSSGNTIYF. Written as DNA, the CDR3 is TGCAGCGTTGAACCTCAGGACGGGAGCTCTGGAAACACCATATATTTT.

The gene calls are TRBV5-1 and TRBJ1-2, with 12 nucleotides matching TRBD1. This CDR3 is built from 17 residues. Trimming cost V 6 bases and J 8 bases; bases outside gene matches: 17. Germline assignment: CDR1 SGHRS and CDR2 YFSETQ. CDR3 region: CASNAQGTGGAAGGYTF. For the CDR3, the DNA is TGCGCCAGCAACGCCCAAGGGACAGGGGGCGCCGCGGGAGGCTACACCTTC.

CDR3 region: CASSSTAGISNEKLFF. CDR3 nucleotides: TGTGCCAGCAGCTCCACCGCGGGGATTTCCAATGAAAAACTGTTTTTT. V is TRBV7-2 and J is TRBJ1-4; D not certain. CDR1 SGHTA and CDR2 FQGNSA come from the germline V gene. Trimming pared 4 bases from V and 5 bases from J, leaving 17 bases between. This CDR3 has 16 amino acids.